This T cell receptor beta chain was captured by sequencing in a study of blood T cell repertoires in COVID-19. As for the study in general: Samples came from the United States, Italy and Spain, spanning acute and convalescent COVID-19. Nucleic acid was either cDNA or gDNA, and it came from T cells, B-cell-depleted T cells, or PBMCs.

Authors' data handling: Reference gene primer amplification in the assay estimated nucleated cell counts. Measured with immunoSEQ multiplex PCR; TCRdb has only the in-frame clones, and not every one. That table furnishes V, J and clone size, whereas the DNA furnished D and trimming. The sample lists 200,000 to 250,000 clones, almost 90% occurring once. The CDR3 contains 12 residues. Per germline, CDR1 SGHAT and CDR2 FQNNGV. Trimming left V 2 bases short and J 7 bases short, with 6 bases between. The clonotype comes from a man between 18 and 29 years old with active or convalescent COVID-19. Sequencing input: peripheral blood. The chain combines TRBV11-2 with TRBJ2-1; D not certain. The CDR3 sequence: CASSLISNEQFF. In DNA, the CDR3 is TGTGCCAGCAGCTTAATATCGAATGAGCAGTTCTTC.